This T cell receptor (beta chain) is from a study of beta chain features in type 1 diabetes. Study-wide context: Patients did not differ from healthy donors in age, gender or cell yield. Study-level points and caveats: Significant though moderate, a shortening of TCRB CDR3s appeared in all four CD4+ subsets of Type 1 diabetes patients.

Every participating donor gave one draw, a heparinised blood sample averaging approximately 120 mL. Cells sorted by CD45RO/CCR7/CD25/CD127/CD95/CD27 comprised CD4+ naive, central memory, regulatory and stem cell-like memory cells. As for this clone: The antigen is not known. This sample includes further DNA sequences coding for the same CDR3.

CDR3 length: 14 residues. Germline values: CDR1 SGHTA, CDR2 FQGNSA. Trimming stripped 1 base from V and 0 bases from J, with 6 bases between. Expressed TCRB transcripts were sequenced, since all the RNA that had been isolated was reverse transcribed. TCRdb's copy holds only in-frame clones and misses some; the assay was immunoSEQ multiplex PCR. The profile shows some 350,000 clones, approximately 13% of them singletons. The material sequenced was naive CD4+ T cells from blood. The rearrangement uses TRBV7-2 and TRBJ1-1; D remains ambiguous. The TCR originated in a woman between 18 and 29 years old with type 1 diabetes. Here the CDR3 DNA reads TGTGCCAGCAGCTTAGGCCCAGTGAACACTGAAGCTTTCTTT. Protein: CASSLGPVNTEAFF.